One sample yielded the 19 T cell receptor beta chains listed below, sequenced in a study of T cell changes during pregnancy in multiple sclerosis. The method was immunoSEQ multiplex PCR; TCRdb's version includes in-frame clones alone and lacks a portion of them. The sample has some 39,000 clones, about 88% seen once; the top ten hold under 4.5%. Sample: CD8+ T cells from peripheral blood mononuclear cells, taken in the first trimester of pregnancy. The receptors were gathered from a female donor with multiple sclerosis, enrolled in a pregnancy study.

V gene TRBV2 combines with J gene TRBJ2-1, with TRBD1 matching over 7 bases. Germline CDR1 SNHLY, CDR2 FYNNEI. The ends lost 5 bases at V and 8 bases at J; junction bases unmatched: 18. The CDR3 is made up of 17 amino acids. The CDR3 DNA sequence: TGTGCCAGCAGTCATGAAGGACAGGTACCTCTGAGAGATGAGCAGTTCTTC. Protein: CASSHEGQVPLRDEQFF.

The V gene is TRBV7-9, the J gene TRBJ2-7; weak D call: TRBD1 (6 bases). This CDR3 is 14 amino acids long. The ends were cut back, 2 bases at V and 2 bases at J, with 10 bases in the middle. The V gene's germline CDR1 is SEHNR and CDR2 FQNEAQ (reference sequence). The CDR3 protein is CASSLSQGAYEQYF. The CDR3 nucleotides read TGTGCCAGCAGCTTATCACAGGGAGCCTACGAGCAGTACTTC.

The chain is built from TRBV11-2 and TRBJ2-7; perhaps TRBD2 as D (6 bases). The CDR3 has 16 residues. Germline V lookup: CDR1 SGHAT, CDR2 FQNNGV. V was shortened by 0 bases and J by 6 bases, with 18 bases between the two germline ends. This chain's CDR3 is CASSLDTSGDFLEQYF. The DNA of the CDR3 is TGTGCCAGCAGCTTAGACACTTCGGGAGACTTCCTCGAGCAGTACTTC. The variable domain in full, with the rest retrieved from reference TRBV11-2 and TRBJ2-7, is EAGVAQSPRYKIIEKRQSVAFWCNPISGHATLYWYQQILGQGPKLLIQFQNNGVVDDSQLPKDRFSAERLKGVDSTLKIQPAKLEDSAVYLCASSLDTSGDFLEQYFGPGTRLTVT.

The chain recombines TRBV6-1 with TRBJ1-2; weak D call: TRBD1 (6 bases). V was clipped by 5 bases and J by 3 bases, with 13 bases between them. CDR1 is MNHNS and CDR2 is SASEGT in the germline V gene. The CDR3 consists of 14 residues. CDR3 amino acids: CASSPSTGYYGYTF. DNA for the CDR3: TGTGCCAGCAGTCCCTCGACAGGCTACTATGGCTACACCTTC.

V gene TRBV7-9 combines with J gene TRBJ1-5, with TRBD1 identical over 8 bases. The J segment lost 6 bases and the V segment lost 4 bases, leaving 5 bases of the junction unmatched. The CDR3 runs 14 residues. Per germline, CDR1 SEHNR and CDR2 FQNEAQ (reference sequence). CDR3 residues: CASSSGGAGQPQHF. CDR3 bases: TGTGCCAGCAGCTCAGGGGGCGCAGGTCAGCCCCAGCATTTT.

The J gene is TRBJ1-3, the V gene TRBV9; 7 nucleotides align to TRBD1. With V trimmed by 3 bases and J by 3 bases, 9 bases remained unmatched. The CDR3 extends over 16 amino acids. The germline gives CDR1 SGDLS, CDR2 YYNGEE. CDR3 loop: CASSAHRTGDGNTIYF. CDR3 nucleotides: TGTGCCAGCAGCGCGCATCGGACAGGAGATGGAAACACCATATATTTT.

The chain combines TRBV9 with TRBJ1-4; perhaps TRBD1 as D (6 bases). V was clipped by 4 bases and J by 5 bases, with 12 bases between them. CDR1 and CDR2 from the germline V gene are SGDLS and YYNGEE. This CDR3 region has 14 residues. CDR3 bases: TGTGCCAGCAGCACTGGACAGTCGAATGAAAAACTGTTTTTT. Protein sequence: CASSTGQSNEKLFF.

The rearrangement joins TRBV4-3 to TRBJ2-7; TRBD1 aligns across 8 bases. This CDR3 has 16 residues. CDR1 is LGHNA, CDR2 YSLEER, per germline. V gave up 0 bases and J gave up 0 bases; unmatched junction bases: 4. The CDR3 sequence is CASSQEDRDSSYEQYF. The CDR3 DNA sequence: TGCGCCAGCAGCCAAGAGGACAGGGATAGCTCCTACGAGCAGTACTTC.

This sequence joins TRBV27 and TRBJ1-5; 8 bases map to TRBD1. This CDR3 spans 14 amino acids. V lost 6 bases to trimming and J lost 5 bases; unmatched junction nucleotides: 6. Germline loops: CDR1 MNHEY, CDR2 SMNVEV (reference sequence). CDR3 nucleotides: TGTGCCAGCAGCCCTCAGGGGGCGGATCAGCCCCAGCATTTT. It yields the protein CASSPQGADQPQHF.

V gene TRBV18 combines with J gene TRBJ1-4, with D tentatively TRBD1 (6 bases). This CDR3 comprises 15 residues. Looked up from germline, CDR1 is KGHSH and CDR2 is LQKENI. Trimming took 3 bases from V and 4 from J, leaving 12 bases between them. CDR3 in DNA: TGTGCCAGCTCACCGTTAAGGGGGTATAATGAAAAACTGTTTTTT. It encodes CASSPLRGYNEKLFF. Full variable domain (missing parts from reference TRBV18 and TRBJ1-4): NAGVMQNPRHLVRRRGQEARLRCSPMKGHSHVYWYRQLPEEGLKFMVYLQKENIIDESGMPKERFSAEFPKEGPSILRIQQVVRGDSAAYFCASSPLRGYNEKLFFGSGTQLSVL.

The chain couples TRBV27 to TRBJ2-2; D perhaps matches TRBD1 (5 bases). This CDR3 spans 14 amino acids. The V end was cut by 2 bases, the J end by 4 bases, with 8 bases between. Germline-derived CDR1 and CDR2 are MNHEY and SMNVEV (reference sequence). The CDR3 reads CASSLGAATGELFF. The CDR3 region has the DNA TGTGCCAGCAGTTTAGGGGCGGCCACCGGGGAGCTGTTTTTT.

The chain is built from TRBV7-8 and TRBJ2-1; D is undetermined. The CDR3 covers 14 residues. Trimming shortened V by 2 bases and J by 9 bases, and 14 bases separated the two germline ends. CDR1 is SGHVS, CDR2 FQNEAQ, per germline. The CDR3 reads CASSLSRGDFEQFF. CDR3 bases: TGTGCCAGCAGCTTAAGTCGTGGAGATTTTGAGCAGTTCTTC.

CDR3 coding DNA: TGTGCCAGCAGCGGAGGGGGACTAGCGGGGAGAGAAGAGACCCAGTACTTC. This translates into CASSGGGLAGREETQYF. The chain is built from TRBV11-2 and TRBJ2-5, with 13 positions matching TRBD2. The CDR3 consists of 17 residues. J gave up 3 bases and V 5 bases, and 9 bases lay outside the gene matches. Germline CDR1 and CDR2: SGHAT and FQNNGV. Together with reference TRBV11-2 and TRBJ2-5, the CDR3 gives the full variable domain: EAGVAQSPRYKIIEKRQSVAFWCNPISGHATLYWYQQILGQGPKLLIQFQNNGVVDDSQLPKDRFSAERLKGVDSTLKIQPAKLEDSAVYLCASSGGGLAGREETQYFGPGTRLLVL.

The CDR3 nucleotides are TGTGCCTGGAGTGTAGGACAGGGGAATCAGCCCCAGCATTTT. Translating it yields CAWSVGQGNQPQHF. This sequence joins TRBV30 and TRBJ1-5, with 9 positions matching TRBD1. The trim removed 0 bases at V and 4 bases at J, leaving 1 base unmatched. The CDR3 contains 14 residues. The germline CDR1 and CDR2 sequences are GTSNPN and SVGIG (reference sequence).

This clone was counted once. This sequence joins TRBV9 and TRBJ2-3, with D perhaps matching TRBD2 (6 bases). V lost 4 bases to trimming and J lost 2 bases, with 20 bases between them. The CDR3 extends over 17 amino acids. Looked up from germline, CDR1 is SGDLS and CDR2 is YYNGEE. CDR3 amino acids: CASSPSMGGRTTDTQYF. In DNA form, the CDR3 reads TGTGCCAGCAGCCCCTCGATGGGGGGACGGACCACAGATACGCAGTATTTT.

The chain employs TRBV4-3 and TRBJ1-1, with D possibly being TRBD1 (5 bases). Germline V gene lookup returns CDR1 LGHNA and CDR2 YSLEER. The CDR3 is 12 amino acids. Trimming pared 6 bases from V and 7 bases from J, leaving 12 bases between. The CDR3 here is CASRGQGSEAFF. The CDR3 region has the DNA TGCGCCAGCAGAGGCCAGGGAAGTGAAGCTTTCTTT.

The V gene is TRBV14, the J gene TRBJ2-2; 7 bases line up with TRBD1. The CDR3 consists of 16 residues. Germline V gene sequence: CDR1 SGHDN, CDR2 FVKESK. V dropped 2 bases and J dropped 6; count of bases not matched to a gene: 9. The CDR3 DNA sequence: TGTGCCAGCAGCCAACTCGGACAGGCCACCCCCGGGGAGCTGTTTTTT. This gives the protein CASSQLGQATPGELFF.

The CDR3 coding sequence is TGTGCCAGTAGTTGGGCAGGGCGGAATAGCAATCAGCCCCAGCATTTT. Translating gives CASSWAGRNSNQPQHF. The chain couples TRBV19 to TRBJ1-5; D may be TRBD1 (5 bases). This CDR3 spans 16 amino acids. CDR1 LNHDA and CDR2 SQIVND come from the germline V gene (reference sequence). V lost 5 bases and J lost 0, with 14 bases in between.

This clone qualifies as medium-sized. The chain is built from TRBV6-6 and TRBJ1-4, with 7 bases that match TRBD1. The CDR3 contains 14 residues. The J segment lost 8 bases and the V segment lost 5 bases, leaving 8 bases of the junction unmatched. Germline V gene sequence: CDR1 MNHNY, CDR2 SVGAGI (reference sequence). CDR3 DNA: TGTGCCAGCAGTCAGACAGGGATCGGGGAAAAACTGTTTTTT. Translated, it gives CASSQTGIGEKLFF.